This T cell receptor beta chain is drawn from a study of cytomegalovirus exposure and HLA in healthy donors. Study-wide findings and caveats: It has been reported that TCR beta sequences accurately predicted the HLA-A and HLA-B alleles of most subjects. There were several of the most significant clusters that appeared linked to common viral pathogens in a later analysis. The authors enumerated around 150 TCR beta chains as linked to cytomegalovirus. Indistinguishability led to the exclusion of some V segments, TRBV6-2 and TRBV6-3 included.

Primers: 60 Vbeta forward and 13 Jbeta reverse. Assay used: immunoSEQ multiplex PCR; TCRdb lists only in-frame clones, some missing. The table shows 150,000 or so clones, with roughly 80% occurring only once. Trimming cost V 6 bases and J 3 bases; bases outside gene matches: 5. This CDR3 contains 13 residues. Germline V lookup: CDR1 SGHNT, CDR2 YYREEE (reference sequence). A note on this clone: The antigen is undetermined.

The origin of this receptor is a man aged 18 to 30 in good health and CMV-seronegative. This rearrangement joins TRBV5-4 to TRBJ2-5; 7 bases agree with TRBD1. The sequencing input was PBMCs. CDR3 sequence reads: CASNLGTEETQYF. CDR3 nucleotide sequence: TGTGCCAGCAATCTCGGGACAGAAGAGACCCAGTACTTC.